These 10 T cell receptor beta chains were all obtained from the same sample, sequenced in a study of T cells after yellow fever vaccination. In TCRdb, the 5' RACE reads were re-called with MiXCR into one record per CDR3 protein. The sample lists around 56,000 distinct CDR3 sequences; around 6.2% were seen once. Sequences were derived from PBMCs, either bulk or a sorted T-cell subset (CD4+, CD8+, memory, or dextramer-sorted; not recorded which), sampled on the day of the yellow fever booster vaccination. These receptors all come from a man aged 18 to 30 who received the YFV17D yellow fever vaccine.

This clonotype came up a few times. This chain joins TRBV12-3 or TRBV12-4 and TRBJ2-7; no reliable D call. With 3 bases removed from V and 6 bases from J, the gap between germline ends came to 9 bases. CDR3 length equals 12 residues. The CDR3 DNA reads TGTGCCAGCAGTTTCAGTCTCTTCGAGCAGTACTTC. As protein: CASSFSLFEQYF.

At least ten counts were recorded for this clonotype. CDR3 nucleotides: TGCAGTGCTGAAAGCGGGGGGTGGGAGACCCAGTACTTC. Protein product: CSAESGGWETQYF. V and J are TRBV20-1 and TRBJ2-5; 9 bases are shared with TRBD2. The germline V gene encodes CDR1 DFQATT and CDR2 SNEGSKA (reference sequence). CDR3 length equals 13 residues. Trimming at V came to 5 bases and at J to 5 bases, leaving 6 bases not matched to a gene.

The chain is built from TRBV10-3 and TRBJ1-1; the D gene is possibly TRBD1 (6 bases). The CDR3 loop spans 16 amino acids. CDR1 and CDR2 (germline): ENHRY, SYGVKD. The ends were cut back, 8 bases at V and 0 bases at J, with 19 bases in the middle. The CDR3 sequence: CAIGGLGANMNTEAFF. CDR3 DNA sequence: TGTGCCATCGGGGGTCTGGGGGCTAATATGAACACTGAAGCTTTCTTT.

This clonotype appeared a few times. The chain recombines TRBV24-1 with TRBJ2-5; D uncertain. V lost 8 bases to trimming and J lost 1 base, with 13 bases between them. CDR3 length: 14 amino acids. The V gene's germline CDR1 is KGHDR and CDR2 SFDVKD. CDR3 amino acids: CATICPGAQETQYF. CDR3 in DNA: TGTGCCACCATCTGCCCAGGAGCCCAAGAGACCCAGTACTTC.

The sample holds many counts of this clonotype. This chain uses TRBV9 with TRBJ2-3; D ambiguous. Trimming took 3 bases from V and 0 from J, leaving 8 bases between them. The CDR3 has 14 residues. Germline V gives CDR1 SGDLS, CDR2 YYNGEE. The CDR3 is CASSGGASTDTQYF. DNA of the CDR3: TGTGCCAGCAGCGGAGGAGCTAGCACAGATACGCAGTATTTT.

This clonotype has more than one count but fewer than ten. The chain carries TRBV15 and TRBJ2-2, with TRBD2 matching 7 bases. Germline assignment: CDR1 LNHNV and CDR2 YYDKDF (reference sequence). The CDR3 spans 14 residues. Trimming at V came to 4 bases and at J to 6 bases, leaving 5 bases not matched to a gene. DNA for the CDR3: TGTGCCACCAGCATCACAAGCGGGGCCGGGGAGCTGTTTTTT. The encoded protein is CATSITSGAGELFF.

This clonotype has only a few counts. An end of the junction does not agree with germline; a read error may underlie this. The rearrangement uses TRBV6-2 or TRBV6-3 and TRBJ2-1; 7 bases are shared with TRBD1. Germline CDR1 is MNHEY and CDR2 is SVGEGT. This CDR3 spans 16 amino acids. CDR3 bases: TGTGCCAGCAGTTTAAGACAGGGCAGCTCCTACAATGAGCAGTTTTTC. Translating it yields CASSLRQGSSYNEQFF.

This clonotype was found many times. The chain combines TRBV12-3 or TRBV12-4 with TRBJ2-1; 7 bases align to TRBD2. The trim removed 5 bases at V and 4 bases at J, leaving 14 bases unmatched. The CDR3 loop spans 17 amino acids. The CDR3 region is CASSPAGLVPPYNEQFF. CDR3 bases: TGTGCCAGCAGTCCAGCTGGACTAGTGCCACCGTACAATGAGCAGTTCTTC.

This CDR3 reads CASSLAVPVYGYTF. The CDR3 nucleotides are TGTGCCAGCAGCTTGGCCGTGCCGGTCTATGGCTACACCTTC. The V gene is TRBV5-8, the J gene TRBJ1-2; no clear D. The CDR3 covers 14 residues. V was cut by 0 bases and J by 4 bases, with 10 bases left in between. Per germline, CDR1 SGHTS and CDR2 YDEGEE.

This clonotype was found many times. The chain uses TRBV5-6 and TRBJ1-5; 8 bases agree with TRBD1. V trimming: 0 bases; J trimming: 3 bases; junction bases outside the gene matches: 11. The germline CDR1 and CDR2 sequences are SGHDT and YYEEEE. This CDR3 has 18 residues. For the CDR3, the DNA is TGTGCCAGCAGCTTGGCCCGGCAACCGGGACAGGTCAATCAGCCCCAGCATTTT. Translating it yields CASSLARQPGQVNQPQHF.